This TCR beta chain was found in a study of control samples from healthy donors and cancer patients. Sequencing used immunoSEQ multiplex PCR; TCRdb keeps in-frame clones, though not all of them. The sample carries around 110,000 clones, 93% recorded once. This CDR3 spans 12 amino acids. Germline lookup yields CDR1 SEHNR and CDR2 FQNEAQ (reference sequence). V lost 10 bases to trimming and J lost 8 bases, with 17 bases between them. The sequence was obtained from a man aged 30 to 45 in good health. The gene calls are TRBV7-9 and TRBJ1-2, with D possibly matching TRBD1 (5 bases). The sequenced sample consisted of blood. CDR3 loop: CATWGDQRGYTF. The DNA of the CDR3 is TGTGCCACCTGGGGGGACCAACGGGGCTACACCTTC. Full variable domain (remainder filled in from reference TRBV7-9 and TRBJ1-2): DTGVSQNPRHKITKRGQNVTFRCDPISEHNRLYWYRQTLGQGPEFLTYFQNEAQLEKSRLLSDRFSAERPKGSFSTLEIQRTEQGDSAMYLCATWGDQRGYTFGSGTRLTVV.